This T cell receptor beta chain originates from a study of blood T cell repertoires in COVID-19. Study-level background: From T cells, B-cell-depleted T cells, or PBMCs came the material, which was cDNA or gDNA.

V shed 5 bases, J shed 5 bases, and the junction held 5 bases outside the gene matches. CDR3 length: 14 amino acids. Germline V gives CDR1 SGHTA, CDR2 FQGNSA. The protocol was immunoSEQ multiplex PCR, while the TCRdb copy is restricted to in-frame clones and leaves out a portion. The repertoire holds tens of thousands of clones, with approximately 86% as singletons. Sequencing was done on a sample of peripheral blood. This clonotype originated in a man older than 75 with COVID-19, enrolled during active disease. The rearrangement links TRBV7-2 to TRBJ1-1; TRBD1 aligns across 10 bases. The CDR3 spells CASSGQGGRTEAFF. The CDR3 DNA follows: TGTGCCAGCAGCGGACAGGGGGGAAGGACTGAAGCTTTCTTT.